The T cell receptor beta chain under discussion was sequenced for a study of cytomegalovirus exposure and HLA in healthy donors. Study results and limitations: Previously analyzed data showed that most TCR beta V segments were productive at a frequency of about 87% or about 30%.

The CDR3 extends over 14 amino acids. Germline V gene sequence: CDR1 KGHSH, CDR2 LQKENI. V dropped 3 bases and J dropped 4 bases, with 12 bases sitting between them. Donors in the study were healthy people who gave bone marrow. Details on this clone: Its antigen is still unknown.

Primers: 60 Vbeta forward and 13 Jbeta reverse. Repertoires were generated with immunoSEQ multiplex PCR, while TCRdb's copy carries only in-frame clones and drops some. The table includes roughly 120,000 clones, around 84% detected once. The chain is built from TRBV18 and TRBJ1-2; no reliable D call. This receptor was identified in a man aged 25 to 40 in good health and CMV-seropositive. Sequencing was performed on PBMCs. CDR3 sequence reads: CASSPPGRAYGYTF. As DNA, the CDR3 is TGTGCCAGCTCACCTCCCGGGAGGGCCTATGGCTACACCTTC.